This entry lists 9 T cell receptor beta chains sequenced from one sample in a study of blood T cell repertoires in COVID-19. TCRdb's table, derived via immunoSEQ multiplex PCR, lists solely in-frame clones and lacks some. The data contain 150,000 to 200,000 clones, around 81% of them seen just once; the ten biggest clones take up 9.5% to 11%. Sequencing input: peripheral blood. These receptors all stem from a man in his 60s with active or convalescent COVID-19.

The CDR3 sequence: CASSYDRPNEQFF. DNA of the CDR3: TGTGCCAGCAGTTACGACAGGCCCAATGAGCAGTTCTTC. The gene calls are TRBV6-5 and TRBJ2-1; possibly TRBD1 for D (6 bases). V dropped 2 bases and J dropped 6 bases, with 8 bases sitting between them. Germline V CDR1 and CDR2: MNHEY, SVGAGI. This CDR3 has 13 residues.

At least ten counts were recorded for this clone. CDR3 sequence reads: CATSDTSGSTDYNEQFF. In DNA form, the CDR3 reads TGTGCCACCAGTGATACCTCGGGATCAACTGATTACAATGAGCAGTTCTTC. The chain couples TRBV24-1 to TRBJ2-1; possibly TRBD2 for D (5 bases). The germline gives CDR1 KGHDR, CDR2 SFDVKD. This CDR3 comprises 17 residues. Trimming stripped 3 bases from V and 4 bases from J, with 18 bases between.

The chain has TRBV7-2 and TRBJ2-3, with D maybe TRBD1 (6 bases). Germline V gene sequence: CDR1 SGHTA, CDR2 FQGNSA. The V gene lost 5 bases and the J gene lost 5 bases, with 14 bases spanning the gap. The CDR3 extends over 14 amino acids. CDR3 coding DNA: TGTGCCAGCAGCCAACGGACAGAGCAAGATACGCAGTATTTT. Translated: CASSQRTEQDTQYF.

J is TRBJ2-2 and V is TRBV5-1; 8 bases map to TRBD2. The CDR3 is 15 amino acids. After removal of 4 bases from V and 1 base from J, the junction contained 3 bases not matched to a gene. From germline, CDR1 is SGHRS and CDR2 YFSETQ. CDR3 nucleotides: TGCGCCAGCAGCGCCGGGACTAGGAACACCGGGGAGCTGTTTTTT. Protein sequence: CASSAGTRNTGELFF.

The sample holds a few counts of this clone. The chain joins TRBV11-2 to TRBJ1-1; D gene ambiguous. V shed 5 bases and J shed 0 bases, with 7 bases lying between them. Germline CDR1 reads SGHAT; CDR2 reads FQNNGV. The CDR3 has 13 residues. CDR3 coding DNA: TGTGCCAGCAGCCCTGGAGTGAACACTGAAGCTTTCTTT. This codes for CASSPGVNTEAFF. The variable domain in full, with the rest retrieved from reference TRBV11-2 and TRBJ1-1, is EAGVAQSPRYKIIEKRQSVAFWCNPISGHATLYWYQQILGQGPKLLIQFQNNGVVDDSQLPKDRFSAERLKGVDSTLKIQPAKLEDSAVYLCASSPGVNTEAFFGQGTRLTVV.

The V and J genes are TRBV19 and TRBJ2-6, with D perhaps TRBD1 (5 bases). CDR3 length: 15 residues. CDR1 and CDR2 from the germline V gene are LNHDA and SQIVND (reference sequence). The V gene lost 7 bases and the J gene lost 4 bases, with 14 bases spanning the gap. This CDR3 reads CASNKGAAGANVLTF. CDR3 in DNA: TGTGCCAGTAACAAAGGGGCGGCAGGGGCCAACGTCCTGACTTTC.

CDR3 in DNA: TGCGCCAGCAGCTTGTGGATCACAGGGGGGAACACTGAAGCTTTCTTT. It yields the protein CASSLWITGGNTEAFF. The chain uses TRBV5-1 and TRBJ1-1, with 8 bases matching TRBD1. V lost 1 base to trimming and J lost 1 base; unmatched junction nucleotides: 6. CDR1 is SGHRS and CDR2 is YFSETQ in the germline V gene. The CDR3 spans 16 residues.

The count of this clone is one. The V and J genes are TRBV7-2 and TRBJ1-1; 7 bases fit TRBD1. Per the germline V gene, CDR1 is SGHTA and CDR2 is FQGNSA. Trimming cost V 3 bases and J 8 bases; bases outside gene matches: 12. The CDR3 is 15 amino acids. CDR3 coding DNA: TGTGCCAGCAGCTTTGGAGGGGGCGCGAGACGAGAAGCTTTCTTT. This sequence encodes CASSFGGGARREAFF.

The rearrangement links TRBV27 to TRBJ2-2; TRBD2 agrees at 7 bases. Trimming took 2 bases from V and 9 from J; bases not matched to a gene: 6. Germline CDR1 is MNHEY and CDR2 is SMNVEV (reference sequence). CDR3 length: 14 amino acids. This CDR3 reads CASSLRIGGRELFF. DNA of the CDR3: TGTGCCAGCAGTTTACGGATCGGGGGGAGGGAGCTGTTTTTT.